What follows describes a single T cell receptor beta chain. The data were taken from a study of blood T cell repertoires in COVID-19. Study information: The United States, Italy and Spain were the sources of the acute and convalescent COVID-19 samples. T cells, B-cell-depleted T cells, or PBMCs supplied cDNA or gDNA.

Germline V gene data show CDR1 as LNHDA and CDR2 as SQIVND (reference sequence). CDR3 length equals 14 residues. V gave up 6 bases and J gave up 6 bases; unmatched junction bases: 9. Assay used: immunoSEQ multiplex PCR; TCRdb lists only in-frame clones, some missing. The repertoire holds roughly 130,000 clones, with over 85% as singletons. Sequenced material: peripheral blood. The chain carries TRBV19 and TRBJ2-7, with 9 bases that match TRBD1. This TCR derives from a man in his 60s with COVID-19, enrolled during active disease. The CDR3 here is CASRWTGEDREQYF. Written as DNA, the CDR3 is TGTGCCAGTAGGTGGACAGGGGAAGACCGCGAGCAGTACTTC.